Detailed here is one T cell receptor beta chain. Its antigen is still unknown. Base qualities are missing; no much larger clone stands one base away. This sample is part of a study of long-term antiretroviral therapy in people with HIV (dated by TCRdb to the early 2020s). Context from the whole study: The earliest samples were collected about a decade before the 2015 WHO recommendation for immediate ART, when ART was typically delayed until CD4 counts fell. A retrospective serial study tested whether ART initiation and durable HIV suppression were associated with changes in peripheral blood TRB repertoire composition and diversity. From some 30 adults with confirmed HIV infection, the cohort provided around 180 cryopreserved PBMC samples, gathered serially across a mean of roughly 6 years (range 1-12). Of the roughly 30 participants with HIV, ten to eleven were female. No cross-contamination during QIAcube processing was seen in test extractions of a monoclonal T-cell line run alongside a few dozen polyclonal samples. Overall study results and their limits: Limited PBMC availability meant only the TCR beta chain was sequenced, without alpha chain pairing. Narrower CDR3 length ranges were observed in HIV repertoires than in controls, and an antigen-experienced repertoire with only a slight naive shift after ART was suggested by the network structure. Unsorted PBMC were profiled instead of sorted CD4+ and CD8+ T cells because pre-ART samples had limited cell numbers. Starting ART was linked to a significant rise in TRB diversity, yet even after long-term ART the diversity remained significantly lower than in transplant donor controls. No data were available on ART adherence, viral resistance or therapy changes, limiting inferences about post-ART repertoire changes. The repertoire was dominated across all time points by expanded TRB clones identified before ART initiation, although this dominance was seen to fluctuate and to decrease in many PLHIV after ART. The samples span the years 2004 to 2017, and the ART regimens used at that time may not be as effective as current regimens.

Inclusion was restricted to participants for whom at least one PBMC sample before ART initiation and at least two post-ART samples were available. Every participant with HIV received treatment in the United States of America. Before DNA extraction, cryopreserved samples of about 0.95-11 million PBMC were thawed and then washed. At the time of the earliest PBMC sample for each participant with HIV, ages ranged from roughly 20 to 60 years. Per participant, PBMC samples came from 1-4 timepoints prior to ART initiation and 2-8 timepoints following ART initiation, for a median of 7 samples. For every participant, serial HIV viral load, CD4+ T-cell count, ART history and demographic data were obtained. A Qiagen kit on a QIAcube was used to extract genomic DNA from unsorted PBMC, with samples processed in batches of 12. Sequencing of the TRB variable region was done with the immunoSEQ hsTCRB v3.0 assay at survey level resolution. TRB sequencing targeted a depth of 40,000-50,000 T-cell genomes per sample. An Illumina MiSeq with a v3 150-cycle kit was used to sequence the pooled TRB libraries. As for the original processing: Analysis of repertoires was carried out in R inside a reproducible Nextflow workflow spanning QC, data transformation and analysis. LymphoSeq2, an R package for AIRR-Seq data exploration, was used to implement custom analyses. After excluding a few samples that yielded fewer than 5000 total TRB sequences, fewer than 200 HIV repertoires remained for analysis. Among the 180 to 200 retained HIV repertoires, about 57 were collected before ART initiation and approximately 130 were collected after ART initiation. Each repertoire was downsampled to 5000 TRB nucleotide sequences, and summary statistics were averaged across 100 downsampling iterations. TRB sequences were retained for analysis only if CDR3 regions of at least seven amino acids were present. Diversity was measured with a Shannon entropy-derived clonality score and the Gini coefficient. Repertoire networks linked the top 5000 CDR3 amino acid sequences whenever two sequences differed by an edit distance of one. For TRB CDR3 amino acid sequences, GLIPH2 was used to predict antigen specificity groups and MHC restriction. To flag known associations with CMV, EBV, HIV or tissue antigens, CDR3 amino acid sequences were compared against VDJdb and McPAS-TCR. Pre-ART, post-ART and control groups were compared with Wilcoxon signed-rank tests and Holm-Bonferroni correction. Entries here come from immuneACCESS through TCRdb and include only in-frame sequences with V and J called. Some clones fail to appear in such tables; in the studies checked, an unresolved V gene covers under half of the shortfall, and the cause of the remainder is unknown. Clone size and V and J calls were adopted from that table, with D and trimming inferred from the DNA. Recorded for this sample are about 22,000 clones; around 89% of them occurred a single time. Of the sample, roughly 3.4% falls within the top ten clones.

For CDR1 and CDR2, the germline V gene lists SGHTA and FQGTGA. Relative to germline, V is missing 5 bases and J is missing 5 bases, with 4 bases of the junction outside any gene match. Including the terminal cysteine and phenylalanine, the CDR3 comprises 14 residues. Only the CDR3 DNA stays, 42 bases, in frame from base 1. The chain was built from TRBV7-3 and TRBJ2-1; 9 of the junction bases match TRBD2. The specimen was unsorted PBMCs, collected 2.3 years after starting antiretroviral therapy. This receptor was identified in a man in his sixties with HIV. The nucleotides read TGTGCCAGCAGCCCTCTAGCGGGGCACAATGAGCAGTTCTTC. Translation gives CASSPLAGHNEQFF.